The 8 T cell receptor beta chains reported below all come from one sample, sequenced in a study of T cells in Graves' hyperthyroidism and ophthalmopathy. From RNA transcripts, TCR beta CDR3 regions were amplified. In the first-round RT-PCR of the TCR CDR3, the HTBI primer set was used. TCRdb ran MiXCR on the multiplex PCR reads and lists one entry per CDR3 protein. The table has roughly 200,000 distinct CDR3 sequences, roughly 18% seen once. The sequenced sample was blood. All receptors derive from a man aged 35 to 55 with Graves' hyperthyroidism.

The table lists this clonotype with a few counts. The V call is TRBV19, the J call TRBJ1-1, with D unclear. The ends were cut back, 10 bases at V and 0 bases at J, with 15 bases in the middle. Germline CDR1 is LNHDA and CDR2 is SQIVND (reference sequence). The CDR3 covers 14 residues. CDR3 bases: TGTGCCACCCGAGTGGCTCCGATGAACACTGAAGCTTTCTTT. Encoded protein: CATRVAPMNTEAFF.

This clonotype occurred many times. The CDR3 region has the DNA TGTGCCAGCAGCTTTCTGGATGAGCAGTTCTTC. It yields the protein CASSFLDEQFF. The chain recombines TRBV7-2 with TRBJ2-1; D is uncertain. V lost 3 bases and J 8 bases, leaving 5 bases between the germline ends. This CDR3 contains 11 residues. Germline CDR1 reads SGHTA; CDR2 reads FQGNSA.

This clonotype was picked up many times. J is TRBJ2-1 and V is TRBV3-1, with D possibly matching TRBD1 (7 bases). Germline CDR1 reads LGHDT; CDR2 reads YNNKEL (reference sequence). V lost 0 bases, J lost 9 bases, and 18 bases lay in between. The CDR3 has 16 amino acids. The CDR3 nucleotides read TGTGCCAGCAGCCAAGAATGGTCAGGGGGGCGAAGTGAGCAGTTCTTC. It translates to CASSQEWSGGRSEQFF.

Of note for this clonotype: A much larger clone lies one base from this, so it may be a read error. This sequence joins TRBV2 and TRBJ2-3; unclear D gene. The V gene's germline CDR1 is SNHLY and CDR2 FYNNEI. The length of the CDR3 is 15 residues. V dropped 5 bases and J dropped 0 bases, with 12 bases sitting between them. CDR3 bases: TGTGCCAGCAGTTCGCTTCTGGGAAGCACAGATACGCAGTATTTT. Residues: CASSSLLGSTDTQYF.

This clonotype was observed a handful of times. The rearrangement uses TRBV6-1 and TRBJ1-6, with D unresolved. This CDR3 is 13 amino acids long. V was trimmed by 5 bases and J by 7 bases, leaving 9 bases between them. CDR1 is MNHNS, CDR2 SASEGT, per germline. This chain's CDR3 is CASSRGENSPLHF. The CDR3, as DNA: TGTGCCAGCAGTCGCGGGGAAAATTCACCCCTCCACTTT.

This clonotype showed up many times. The chain has TRBV29-1 and TRBJ1-1; no clear D. The CDR3 sequence is 12 residues long. CDR1 is SQVTM and CDR2 is ANQGSEA in the germline V gene. V was pared by 4 bases and J by 6 bases, with 12 bases between. The CDR3 is CSVVGSGAEAFF. The CDR3, as DNA: TGCAGCGTTGTGGGGAGTGGGGCTGAAGCTTTCTTT.

This clonotype was counted at least ten times. The CDR3 DNA sequence: TGTGCCAGCAGCCAAGATCTAGGGAATCAGCCCCAGCATTTT. Translated: CASSQDLGNQPQHF. The V call is TRBV3-1, the J call TRBJ1-5; D is undetermined. V lost 0 bases and J 4 bases, leaving 7 bases between the germline ends. The CDR3 has 14 residues. From germline, CDR1 is LGHDT and CDR2 YNNKEL (reference sequence).

The J gene is TRBJ1-6, the V gene TRBV20-1; unclear D gene. Germline V gives CDR1 DFQATT, CDR2 SNEGSKA (reference sequence). The length of the CDR3 is 15 residues. V lost 6 bases and J 7 bases, leaving 19 bases between the germline ends. The CDR3 is CSALSPGRRNSPLHF. DNA of the CDR3: TGCAGTGCGCTATCCCCCGGACGGAGGAATTCACCCCTCCACTTT.